Shown below are 17 T cell receptor beta chains from a single sample sequenced in a study of blood T cells in healthy people across ages. The authors ran a second PCR of about 7 to 11 cycles using a sample-barcoded 5' primer and a J-beta primer mix. TCRdb reprocessed the 5' RACE reads via MiXCR and lists one record per CDR3 protein. The profile covers over a million distinct CDR3 sequences, with around 59% appearing a single time and roughly 6.3% taken by the ten largest. The specimen sequenced was blood. The receptors derive from a man younger than 35 in good health.

The V call is TRBV12-3 or TRBV12-4, the J call TRBJ2-2; TRBD2 matches 8 bases. The CDR3 covers 16 residues. With 5 bases clipped from V and 7 bases from J, the junction kept 12 bases outside the gene matches. The CDR3 DNA follows: TGTGCCAGCAGTCATAGCGGGGTTTCTCGTGGCGGGGAGCTGTTTTTT. This gives the protein CASSHSGVSRGGELFF.

This clonotype was detected only once. This chain connects TRBV3-1 to TRBJ2-2; perhaps TRBD2 as D (6 bases). The germline CDR1 and CDR2 sequences are LGHDT and YNNKEL (reference sequence). V was trimmed by 4 bases and J by 6 bases, leaving 15 bases between them. The CDR3 length is 15 residues. The CDR3 loop reads CASSPRDSTPGELFF. The CDR3 DNA sequence: TGTGCCAGCAGCCCTCGGGACTCCACCCCCGGGGAGCTGTTTTTT.

This clonotype was observed a handful of times. The rearrangement joins TRBV25-1 to TRBJ2-7; no firm D call. Per germline, CDR1 MGHDK and CDR2 SYGVNS. V lost 5 bases and J lost 0, with 11 bases in between. The CDR3 consists of 14 residues. CDR3 in amino acids: CASSSSGYSYEQYF. CDR3 bases: TGTGCCAGCAGTTCTTCTGGGTACTCCTACGAGCAGTACTTC.

This clonotype was recorded many times. CDR3 region: CASGEAKNIQYF. The CDR3 DNA is TGTGCCAGCGGGGAGGCCAAAAACATTCAGTACTTC. This sequence joins TRBV6-2 or TRBV6-3 and TRBJ2-4, with D possibly matching TRBD2 (5 bases). The germline V gene encodes CDR1 MNHEY and CDR2 SVGEGT. The CDR3 covers 12 residues. V shed 8 bases and J shed 1 base, with 6 bases lying between them.

In nucleotides, the CDR3 is TGTGCTAGTGCCCTTAGACAGGGAGATGCTGGGCACCAAGAGACCCAGTACTTC. This gives the protein CASALRQGDAGHQETQYF. The chain combines TRBV12-5 with TRBJ2-5; 7 bases match TRBD1. This CDR3 is built from 18 residues. The V gene end was trimmed by 7 bases and the J gene end by 0 bases; junction bases not matched to a gene: 17. Germline CDR1 is LGHNT and CDR2 is FRNRAP.

The chain carries TRBV4-1 and TRBJ1-2; D ambiguous. V was shortened by 1 base and J by 8 bases, with 11 bases between the two germline ends. Germline CDR1 is MGHRA and CDR2 is YSYEKL. The CDR3 runs 13 residues. The DNA for the CDR3 is TGCGCCAGCAGCCAAGCCGGGGATTGGGGCTACACCTTC. This codes for CASSQAGDWGYTF.

The chain joins TRBV27 to TRBJ2-3; 7 bases agree with TRBD2. The CDR3 has 16 residues. V gave up 3 bases and J gave up 4 bases; unmatched junction bases: 10. Germline-derived CDR1 and CDR2 are MNHEY and SMNVEV (reference sequence). The CDR3 loop is CASSLRTSTSADTQYF. Here the CDR3 DNA reads TGTGCCAGCAGTTTGAGGACATCCACTAGCGCAGATACGCAGTATTTT.

V gene TRBV5-5 combines with J gene TRBJ1-2; 8 nucleotides match TRBD1. CDR3 length equals 16 residues. The V gene's germline CDR1 is SGHKS and CDR2 YYEKEE (reference sequence). The trim removed 1 base at V and 6 bases at J, leaving 11 bases unmatched. The CDR3 loop reads CASSLYLGQGRHGYTF. In nucleotides, the CDR3 is TGTGCCAGCAGCTTGTATCTAGGACAGGGTAGGCATGGCTACACCTTC.

The rearrangement links TRBV12-3 or TRBV12-4 to TRBJ1-2, with 8 bases matching TRBD1. V was pared by 5 bases and J by 5 bases, with 4 bases of the junction left unmatched. The CDR3 runs to 13 residues. This chain's CDR3 is CASSKRQGYGYTF. DNA of the CDR3: TGTGCCAGCAGTAAACGACAGGGGTATGGCTACACCTTC.

The rearrangement joins TRBV7-9 to TRBJ2-1, with TRBD1 matching over 7 bases. Germline-derived CDR1 and CDR2 are SEHNR and FQNEAQ (reference sequence). V lost 4 bases and J lost 4; bases outside the gene matches: 19. The CDR3 is 19 residues long. CDR3 sequence reads: CASSSDTSRDSWGYNEQFF. The CDR3 DNA reads TGTGCCAGCAGCTCCGACACGTCCCGGGACAGTTGGGGTTACAATGAGCAGTTCTTC.

This clonotype was detected a few times. V gene TRBV7-2 combines with J gene TRBJ2-3, with D perhaps matching TRBD2 (5 bases). The germline V gene has CDR1 SGHTA and CDR2 FQGNSA. There are 15 residues in the CDR3. V gave up 6 bases and J gave up 5 bases, with 18 bases separating them. This CDR3 is CASRDGSGNLDTQYF. DNA of the CDR3: TGTGCCAGCAGAGATGGGAGCGGAAATTTAGATACGCAGTATTTT.

This clonotype was seen more than once but under ten times. This chain connects TRBV7-9 to TRBJ2-1, with TRBD2 identical over 11 bases. Per the germline V gene, CDR1 is SEHNR and CDR2 is FQNEAQ (reference sequence). V lost 5 bases, J lost 3 bases, and 3 bases stayed unmatched. The CDR3 sequence is 15 residues long. CDR3 DNA sequence: TGTGCCAGCAGCCGGGGACTAGCGGACTACAATGAGCAGTTCTTC. Translation gives CASSRGLADYNEQFF.

This clonotype was found a few times. This chain connects TRBV12-5 to TRBJ2-7, with 7 bases lining up with TRBD2. The CDR3 length is 14 residues. Trimming took 5 bases from V and 4 from J; bases not matched to a gene: 8. Germline CDR1 is LGHNT and CDR2 is FRNRAP. CDR3 residues: CASGPGRGPYEQYF. The DNA of the CDR3 is TGTGCTAGTGGTCCGGGGAGGGGTCCATACGAGCAGTACTTC.

J is TRBJ1-2 and V is TRBV2; 8 bases match TRBD1. With V trimmed by 9 bases and J by 4 bases, 7 bases remained unmatched. Germline V lookup: CDR1 SNHLY, CDR2 FYNNEI. The CDR3 is made up of 13 amino acids. The CDR3 is CARLTGARYGYTF. The CDR3, as DNA: TGTGCCAGGTTGACAGGGGCCCGCTATGGCTACACCTTC.

This chain links TRBV18 with TRBJ2-1, with D tentatively TRBD2 (6 bases). The CDR3 is 17 amino acids. Between the trimmed V and J ends, which lost 5 bases and 0 bases, there was a span of 17 bases. Germline V gene sequence: CDR1 KGHSH, CDR2 LQKENI. The CDR3 loop is CASSIIAAQSSYNEQFF. CDR3 nucleotide sequence: TGTGCCAGCTCAATTATAGCGGCCCAGAGCTCCTACAATGAGCAGTTCTTC. Using reference TRBV18 and TRBJ2-1 for the parts outside the CDR3, the full variable domain is NAGVMQNPRHLVRRRGQEARLRCSPMKGHSHVYWYRQLPEEGLKFMVYLQKENIIDESGMPKERFSAEFPKEGPSILRIQQVVRGDSAAYFCASSIIAAQSSYNEQFFGPGTRLTVL.

The chain joins TRBV5-1 to TRBJ2-7; 8 nucleotides agree with TRBD1. The V segment lost 4 bases and the J segment 3 bases; nucleotides outside the gene matches: 6. Germline values: CDR1 SGHRS, CDR2 YFSETQ. The CDR3 consists of 14 residues. The CDR3 DNA sequence: TGCGCCAGCAGCCTGGGACAGGACTACTACGAGCAGTACTTC. Residues: CASSLGQDYYEQYF. The full variable domain, completed using reference TRBV5-1 and TRBJ2-7, is KAGVTQTPRYLIKTRGQQVTLSCSPISGHRSVSWYQQTPGQGLQFLFEYFSETQRNKGNFPGRFSGRQFSNSRSEMNVSTLELGDSALYLCASSLGQDYYEQYFGPGTRLTVT.

The gene calls are TRBV20-1 and TRBJ2-1; D is uncertain. Germline values: CDR1 DFQATT, CDR2 SNEGSKA (reference sequence). This CDR3 spans 14 amino acids. The germline V and J ends were trimmed by 0 bases and 3 bases, with 9 bases remaining between them. CDR3 sequence (DNA): TGCAGTGCTAGAGACCCAAGCCTCTACAATGAGCAGTTCTTC. This sequence encodes CSARDPSLYNEQFF.